This T cell receptor (beta chain) was recovered during a study of T cell responses to AZD1222 COVID-19 vaccine. Concerning this clone itself: Its antigen is still unknown.

Whole-study findings and limits: Reportedly, close to half of spike-specific TCRs are directed against unmutated variant regions. Repertoire collection took place solely once the T cell response had peaked.

The assay was immunoSEQ multiplex PCR, and TCRdb's table has in-frame clones only and misses some. This sample has more than 110,000 clones, with 88% found just once. Trimming removed 0 bases at V and 1 base at J, with 6 bases between. The CDR3 contains 15 residues. The germline CDR1 and CDR2 sequences are LNHNV and YYDKDF (reference sequence). V is TRBV15 and J is TRBJ2-2; D is possibly TRBD2 (6 bases). The starting material was peripheral blood, obtained 28 days after the second AZD1222 dose. The TCR was taken from an adult who received the AZD1222 COVID-19 vaccine. The CDR3 is CATSREAGNTGELFF. CDR3 nucleotide sequence: TGTGCCACCAGCAGAGAAGCGGGGAACACCGGGGAGCTGTTTTTT. The variable domain in full, completed from reference TRBV15 and TRBJ2-2, reads DAMVIQNPRYQVTQFGKPVTLSCSQTLNHNVMYWYQQKSSQAPKLLFHYYDKDFNNEADTPDNFQSRRPNTSFCFLDIRSPGLGDTAMYLCATSREAGNTGELFFGEGSRLTVL.